These 6 T cell receptor beta chains were all obtained from the same sample, sequenced in a study of shared clonotypes between healthy human individuals. The protocol was immunoSEQ multiplex PCR, while the TCRdb copy is restricted to in-frame clones and leaves out a portion. This table has approximately 2,000,000 clones, roughly 90% appearing once. Sequenced: naive CD4+ T cells from PBMCs. Subset of the sample: CD45RA+ positively selected. These receptors were collected from a man between 18 and 35 years old in good health. Some clones in this sample may be carry-over from other donors' samples.

V and J are TRBV28 and TRBJ2-2, with D perhaps TRBD1 (5 bases). Germline V gene sequence: CDR1 MDHEN, CDR2 SYDVKM. The CDR3 is made up of 14 amino acids. V was cut by 7 bases and J by 1 base, with 10 bases left in between. CDR3 bases: TGTGCCAGCATCCATGGACAGAACACCGGGGAGCTGTTTTTT. It is translated as CASIHGQNTGELFF.

Comments on this clone: The sample contains more than one DNA sequence encoding this CDR3. V is TRBV18 and J is TRBJ2-5; the D is unclear. The CDR3 is made up of 12 amino acids. Germline V CDR1 and CDR2: KGHSH, LQKENI. V gave up 3 bases and J gave up 1 base, with 3 bases separating them. As DNA, the CDR3 is TGTGCCAGCTCACCGGGCCAAGAGACCCAGTACTTC. Protein: CASSPGQETQYF.

This clone was counted only a few times. Other DNA sequences within the sample encode an identical CDR3. The chain couples TRBV7-9 to TRBJ1-2; maybe TRBD1 (5 bases). Germline CDR1 is SEHNR and CDR2 is FQNEAQ (reference sequence). V was pared by 1 base and J by 7 bases, with 7 bases between. The CDR3 consists of 12 residues. This chain's CDR3 is CASSLEGFGYTF. CDR3 nucleotide sequence: TGTGCCAGCAGCTTAGAGGGGTTTGGCTACACCTTC.

This sequence joins TRBV15 and TRBJ1-3; 7 bases match TRBD1. The V gene end was trimmed by 5 bases and the J gene end by 1 base; junction bases not matched to a gene: 8. The CDR3 extends over 16 amino acids. CDR1 LNHNV and CDR2 YYDKDF come from the germline V gene (reference sequence). CDR3 sequence (DNA): TGTGCCACCAGCCCACAGGGGCGCGCTTCTGGAAACACCATATATTTT. Encoded protein: CATSPQGRASGNTIYF.

The chain recombines TRBV9 with TRBJ1-1; the D is unclear. Trimming stripped 1 base from V and 1 base from J, with 5 bases between. Per the germline V gene, CDR1 is SGDLS and CDR2 is YYNGEE. This CDR3 is 13 amino acids long. The CDR3 protein is CASSVIRNTEAFF. The CDR3 nucleotides read TGTGCCAGCAGCGTAATAAGGAACACTGAAGCTTTCTTT.

This clone was recorded only once. The CDR3, as DNA: TGTGCCAGCAGTTTATCAGCTAGCGGGAGAGGGGAGCAGTACTTC. Its translation is CASSLSASGRGEQYF. The V and J genes are TRBV28 and TRBJ2-7, with 10 positions matching TRBD2. V shed 1 base and J 7 bases; nucleotides not matched to a gene: 7. Germline V CDR1 and CDR2: MDHEN, SYDVKM. The CDR3 consists of 15 residues.